This T cell receptor beta chain is from a study of blood T cell repertoires in COVID-19. This clone is a singleton in its sample. It was during active infection that Seattle patients were enrolled and then longitudinally followed. Using immunoSEQ multiplex PCR, the repertoire was profiled, and TCRdb retains in-frame clones only, with some absent. The repertoire has 250,000 to 350,000 clones, approximately 91% of them found once; the top ten carry over 2%. Germline V gene data show CDR1 as SGHAT and CDR2 as FQNNGV. The CDR3 consists of 17 residues. V was trimmed by 5 bases and J by 0 bases, leaving 14 bases between them.

The sequenced sample was peripheral blood. The rearrangement uses TRBV11-2 and TRBJ2-6, with a weak D call TRBD2 (5 bases). This receptor was identified in a woman in her 30s with COVID-19, enrolled during active disease. Here the CDR3 DNA reads TGTGCCAGCAGCCGGCCGGACGGAGGCTCTGGGGCCAACGTCCTGACTTTC. Translation gives CASSRPDGGSGANVLTF.